A single T cell receptor beta chain is shown here with its context. Its target is unknown. Treatment meaning: about 20 received Ad26.COV2.S at low or high dose, single or two shots; 5 received placebo; per-sample allocation not given. Vaccine and placebo recipients were sampled on day 63 after the first injection. The administered vaccine (an Ad26 vector) expressed Wuhan-strain SARS-CoV-2 spike. The data belong to a study of Ad26.COV2.S vaccination and SARS-CoV-2 variants. Study details: Each vaccinee took Ad26.COV2.S intramuscularly, once or twice 56 days apart. Study-level results: Vaccine and placebo recipients had similar non-spike TCR breadth. Those who received the vaccine showed greater spike-specific TCR breadth than those given placebo.

Using immunoSEQ multiplex PCR, the repertoire was profiled, and TCRdb retains in-frame clones only, with some absent. The sample includes roughly 400,000 clones, over 80% of them seen just once. The source was peripheral blood, collected in a trial of Ad26.COV2.S vaccine versus placebo. The receptor comes from a person between 18 and 59 years old who received the Ad26.COV2.S COVID-19 vaccine or a placebo.

The CDR3 loop reads CASRNPYGPSSYNEQFF. CDR3 coding DNA: TGTGCCAGCAGAAATCCCTACGGGCCGAGCTCCTACAATGAGCAGTTCTTC. V is TRBV7-6 and J is TRBJ2-1; D is ambiguous. CDR1 is SGHVS and CDR2 is FNYEAQ in the germline V gene. The germline V and J ends were trimmed by 6 bases and 0 bases, with 18 bases remaining between them. The CDR3 is made up of 17 amino acids.